This T cell receptor beta chain was identified during a study of glioma-infiltrating T cells (dated by TCRdb to 2016 to 2018). Turning to the overall study: The study sequenced TCR alpha- and beta-chain repertoires from glioma tissue, from non-neoplastic brain tissue and from matched peripheral blood mononuclear cells. The paired cohort comprised three low-grade glioma patients, 7 or 8 primary glioblastoma patients and three non-glioma patients contributing non-neoplastic brain tissue. To gauge divergence between tissue and blood T-cell populations, every tissue-infiltrating repertoire was compared against the peripheral blood repertoire from the same patient.

What the research found in general, with its limitations: Group comparisons rested on small numbers: three non-neoplastic, three low-grade glioma and several glioblastoma patients. VJ-independent divergence between tissue and blood was found to be below expectation in non-neoplastic patients but above expectation in all gliomas, particularly low-grade gliomas. Tissue and blood shared very few CDR3 sequences, a result attributed to high CDR3 diversity and limited sampling.

With respect to this clonotype: Its antigen remains unidentified. A much larger clone lies a single base off, so this may be a read error.

TCR alpha and beta CDR3 regions were amplified with the iRepertoire nested amplicon-rescue multiplex PCR (arm-PCR) platform from RNA. One-step reverse transcription and amplification used roughly 100-400 ng of tissue mRNA or PBMC total RNA as input. Following bead purification, Illumina adapters were added through a secondary multiplex PCR, and the libraries were then gel-purified between 200 and 400 bp. Libraries carried internal 6-nucleotide barcodes used for demultiplexing. Sequencing of the libraries was done on an Illumina MiSeq using 2x220 or 2x250 nucleotide paired-end reads. The study's processing was this. Paired reads were merged with FLASH 1.2.11 and aligned to the GRCh37 human genome with BWA-MEM before extracting TRA and TRB reads. For V and J assignment, an IMGT-derived reference of cassette sequences and CDR3 motifs that included pseudogenes was used. Three-frame translation of reads was performed, and productive CDR3s were defined as those with a C...FGXG motif and no stop codons. A clonotype was defined as a unique combination of a V-J cassette pair and a CDR3 amino acid sequence. Reads were filtered by Hamming distance, thresholded by each sample's sequence error rate in mapped regions. TCRdb applied fastp at Q25 and MiXCR to the public reads, then kept only in-frame beta chains. Every distinct CDR3 protein forms one entry, paired with its most common genes and DNA. The V and J calls here are based on TCRdb, not the publication. Here the sample has around 100,000 distinct CDR3 sequences; 29% occur a single time. Clones ranked in the top ten supply 40% to 55% of the sample.

CDR1 and CDR2, per the germline V gene, are MNHEY and SVGAGI. Spanning cysteine to phenylalanine, the CDR3 consists of 14 amino acids. Left in the record is the CDR3 DNA by itself, 42 bases read in frame from the first base. This TCR derives from a human donor with low-grade glioma or glioblastoma, undergoing nonglioma brain surgery, or in good health (not recorded which). The sequenced material came from glioma tissue, nonneoplastic brain tissue, or PBMCs (not recorded which). The sequence links TRBV6-5 to TRBJ2-1; a tentative D match to TRBD1 spans 5 bases. The CDR3 protein sequence reads: CASSLSGLNNEQSF. The nucleotides read TGTGCCAGCAGTTTATCAGGGCTCAACAATGAGCAGTCCTTC.